A single sample is the source of the 17 T cell receptor beta chains below, sequenced in a study of CD8+ T cells in alopecia areata (dated by TCRdb to the late 2010s). The time point label of this sample denotes: baseline before oral tofacitinib. Library preparation employed the immunoSEQ multiplex PCR assay. RNA was extracted from all samples and reverse transcribed into cDNA as template for TCR sequencing. TCRdb took over this immuneACCESS table, retaining in-frame rearrangements with V and J assigned. Such tables are incomplete; in checked studies, under half of the missing clones stem from an unresolved V gene, and the remainder is unexplained. In all, the sample holds approximately 180,000 clones, and 63% of those were seen once. The ten largest clonotypes hold around 1.6% of the sample. Sequencing was performed on CD4+ T cells sorted from blood, taken at week 0. The receptors here all came from a human donor with alopecia areata.

The V and J genes are TRBV2 and TRBJ2-3; unclear D gene. Looked up from germline, CDR1 is SNHLY and CDR2 is FYNNEI. The CDR3 spans 13 residues. Trimming took off 6 bases at V and 5 bases at J, with 12 bases between the two ends. DNA of the CDR3: TGTGCCAGCAGGGACCAAGTAGGAGATACGCAGTATTTT. This gives the protein CASRDQVGDTQYF.

This chain connects TRBV7-2 to TRBJ2-7; TRBD2 might be the D (5 bases). CDR3 length: 17 amino acids. The germline V gene has CDR1 SGHTA and CDR2 FQGNSA. Trimming left V 5 bases short and J 1 base short, with 21 bases between. The CDR3 reads CASSPYLGGAQSYEQYF. The CDR3 DNA sequence: TGTGCCAGCAGCCCCTATTTAGGAGGTGCACAATCCTACGAGCAGTACTTC.

The rearrangement uses TRBV29-1 and TRBJ1-2; TRBD1 is a possible D gene (6 bases). CDR3 length: 13 amino acids. Trimming cost V 3 bases and J 7 bases, with 15 bases left between them. Germline CDR1 SQVTM, CDR2 ANQGSEA. CDR3 region: CSVDEQGTGGYTF. In nucleotides, the CDR3 is TGCAGCGTTGATGAACAGGGAACAGGTGGCTACACCTTC.

By frequency in the sample, this clone is medium-sized. This chain joins TRBV7-9 and TRBJ2-1, with D perhaps TRBD2 (6 bases). V was pared by 0 bases and J by 6 bases, with 9 bases between. Germline loops: CDR1 SEHNR, CDR2 FQNEAQ (reference sequence). The CDR3 runs 14 residues. The CDR3 bases are TGTGCCAGCAGCTTAGCGCGGGAAAGCAATGAGCAGTTCTTC. It encodes CASSLARESNEQFF.

V and J are TRBV29-1 and TRBJ1-1; D call uncertain. The V end lost 7 bases, the J end lost 7 bases, and 19 bases lay between the germline ends. Germline CDR1 and CDR2: SQVTM and ANQGSEA. The CDR3 has 13 residues. The CDR3 bases are TGCAGCGGTACCCAAACCGGGTACTTTGAAGCTTTCTTT. Its translation is CSGTQTGYFEAFF. Combining the CDR3 with reference TRBV29-1 and TRBJ1-1 gives the whole variable domain SAVISQKPSRDICQRGTSLTIQCQVDSQVTMMFWYRQQPGQSLTLIATANQGSEATYESGFVIDKFPISRPNLTFSTLTVSNMSPEDSSIYLCSGTQTGYFEAFFGQGTRLTVV.

This chain links TRBV29-1 with TRBJ1-1, with TRBD1 identical over 7 bases. Germline V gene lookup returns CDR1 SQVTM and CDR2 ANQGSEA. The CDR3 covers 14 residues. V trimming: 6 bases; J trimming: 5 bases; junction bases outside the gene matches: 12. The CDR3 region has the DNA TGCAGCGTCGTAAACAGGGGAAAAAGGACTGAAGCTTTCTTT. Protein sequence: CSVVNRGKRTEAFF. The variable domain in full, completed from reference TRBV29-1 and TRBJ1-1, reads SAVISQKPSRDICQRGTSLTIQCQVDSQVTMMFWYRQQPGQSLTLIATANQGSEATYESGFVIDKFPISRPNLTFSTLTVSNMSPEDSSIYLCSVVNRGKRTEAFFGQGTRLTVV.

The gene calls are TRBV5-6 and TRBJ2-3; D remains unclear. The CDR3 consists of 13 residues. Germline-derived CDR1 and CDR2 are SGHDT and YYEEEE. V was pared by 2 bases and J by 0 bases, with 4 bases between. CDR3 in amino acids: CASSFDSTDTQYF. CDR3 coding DNA: TGTGCCAGCAGCTTCGACAGCACAGATACGCAGTATTTT.

The chain links TRBV30 to TRBJ1-1; TRBD1 matches at 8 bases. The CDR3 sequence is 13 residues long. The trim removed 3 bases at V and 4 bases at J, leaving 4 bases unmatched. Germline-derived CDR1 and CDR2 are GTSNPN and SVGIG (reference sequence). The CDR3 DNA follows: TGTGCCTGGAGGACAGGGGCTGCCACTGAAGCTTTCTTT. It is translated as CAWRTGAATEAFF.

V and J are TRBV5-6 and TRBJ1-1; D uncertain. Germline lookup yields CDR1 SGHDT and CDR2 YYEEEE. Between the trimmed V and J ends, which lost 0 bases and 7 bases, there was a span of 7 bases. There are 12 residues in the CDR3. The CDR3 here is CASSLVAVEAFF. The CDR3 region has the DNA TGTGCCAGCAGCTTGGTTGCGGTTGAAGCTTTCTTT.

The rearrangement uses TRBV9 and TRBJ2-7; D may match TRBD1 or TRBD2 (5 bases each). Germline-derived CDR1 and CDR2 are SGDLS and YYNGEE. Trimming left V 4 bases short and J 1 base short, with 12 bases between. The length of the CDR3 is 14 residues. In DNA, the CDR3 is TGTGCCAGCAGCCCGCAGGGACGGTCCTACGAGCAGTACTTC. It is translated as CASSPQGRSYEQYF. Looking up the rest from reference TRBV9 and TRBJ2-7 gives the full variable domain: DSGVTQTPKHLITATGQRVTLRCSPRSGDLSVYWYQQSLDQGLQFLIQYYNGEERAKGNILERFSAQQFPDLHSELNLSSLELGDSALYFCASSPQGRSYEQYFGPGTRLTVT.

In the case of this clone: Distinct nucleotide sequences in the sample also encode this CDR3. The CDR3 DNA is TGCGCCAGCAGCCTTCAGGGGGCTAATGAAAAACTGTTTTTT. This codes for CASSLQGANEKLFF. This chain joins TRBV5-1 and TRBJ1-4, with 7 bases matching TRBD1. Trimming took 4 bases from V and 3 from J; bases not matched to a gene: 3. This CDR3 has 14 amino acids. The germline gives CDR1 SGHRS, CDR2 YFSETQ.

J is TRBJ1-2 and V is TRBV18, with D tentatively TRBD1 (5 bases). This CDR3 is built from 14 residues. The germline V gene has CDR1 KGHSH and CDR2 LQKENI. Trimming shortened V by 0 bases and J by 4 bases, and 9 bases separated the two germline ends. Here the CDR3 DNA reads TGTGCCAGCTCACCACCCGCAGGGACCTATGGCTACACCTTC. It codes for CASSPPAGTYGYTF.

This rearrangement joins TRBV29-1 to TRBJ2-5; D gene unclear. Germline CDR1 reads SQVTM; CDR2 reads ANQGSEA. Trimming cost V 5 bases and J 5 bases, with 9 bases left between them. This CDR3 comprises 11 residues. The CDR3 is CSVTLLETQYF. The CDR3 region has the DNA TGCAGCGTTACGCTACTTGAGACCCAGTACTTC.

The chain recombines TRBV7-9 with TRBJ2-3; 10 bases match TRBD2. Per germline, CDR1 SEHNR and CDR2 FQNEAQ (reference sequence). The CDR3 is 16 residues long. V gave up 5 bases and J gave up 4 bases; unmatched junction bases: 9. The DNA of the CDR3 is TGTGCCAGCAGCCGGAATAGCGGGGGGTTGGCAGATACGCAGTATTTT. Residues: CASSRNSGGLADTQYF.

V usage is TRBV28 and J usage is TRBJ2-3; no firm D call. V was clipped by 8 bases and J by 2 bases, with 17 bases between them. The CDR3 extends over 15 amino acids. Germline CDR1 reads MDHEN; CDR2 reads SYDVKM. CDR3 in amino acids: CASQSHPTATDTQYF. The DNA of the CDR3 is TGTGCCAGCCAATCCCACCCCACAGCCACAGATACGCAGTATTTT.

The genes are TRBV29-1 and TRBJ2-1; perhaps TRBD2 as D (5 bases). This CDR3 spans 12 amino acids. Trimming removed 4 bases from V and 2 bases from J, with 6 bases in between. Germline CDR1 is SQVTM and CDR2 is ANQGSEA. The CDR3 sequence is CSVARAYNEQFF. CDR3 in DNA: TGCAGCGTTGCGAGGGCCTACAATGAGCAGTTCTTC.

The chain links TRBV2 to TRBJ2-2, with D perhaps TRBD1 (6 bases). Between the trimmed V and J ends, which lost 0 bases and 1 base, there was a span of 6 bases. The CDR3 length is 15 residues. Germline-derived CDR1 and CDR2 are SNHLY and FYNNEI. CDR3 sequence: CASSEATGNTGELFF. CDR3 coding DNA: TGTGCCAGCAGTGAAGCGACAGGGAACACCGGGGAGCTGTTTTTT. The variable domain in full, completed from reference TRBV2 and TRBJ2-2, reads EPEVTQTPSHQVTQMGQEVILRCVPISNHLYFYWYRQILGQKVEFLVSFYNNEISEKSEIFDDQFSVERPDGSNFTLKIRSTKLEDSAMYFCASSEATGNTGELFFGEGSRLTVL.